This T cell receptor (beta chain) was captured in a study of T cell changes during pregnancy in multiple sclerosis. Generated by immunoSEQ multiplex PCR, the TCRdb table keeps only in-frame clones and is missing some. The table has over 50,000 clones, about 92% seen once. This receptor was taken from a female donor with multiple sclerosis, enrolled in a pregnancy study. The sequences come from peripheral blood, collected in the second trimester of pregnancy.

DNA of the CDR3: TGCGCCAGCAGCCAGGGGACATCAGTCACTGAAGCTTTCTTT. It yields the protein CASSQGTSVTEAFF. V is TRBV4-3 and J is TRBJ1-1; a weak D match, TRBD1 (6 bases). The CDR3 is 14 amino acids. V lost 3 bases and J 4 bases, leaving 12 bases between the germline ends. The germline gives CDR1 LGHNA, CDR2 YSLEER.